The present T cell receptor beta chain was sequenced within a study of cytomegalovirus exposure and HLA in healthy donors. On the study more broadly: Sequencing of some 200 million T cells in an earlier analysis found 90 million to 120 million unique TCR beta sequences.

Regarding the study as a whole: Later analysis identified a missense DCLRE1C variant that was linked to TCR beta V- and J-gene trimming. In vitro checks showed that a few CMV-associated chains really do target CMV antigens.

At least ten counts were recorded for this clone. The target antigen is unknown. The PCR made use of 60 Vbeta and 13 Jbeta primers. Sequencing used immunoSEQ multiplex PCR; TCRdb keeps in-frame clones, though not all of them. The sample shows 85,000 to 120,000 clones, about 70% of them seen only once. V lost 6 bases to trimming and J lost 1 base, with 19 bases between them. The CDR3 is 17 amino acids. The germline V gene encodes CDR1 MNHEY and CDR2 SMNVEV (reference sequence). The sequencing sample was made of PBMCs. The chain is built from TRBV27 and TRBJ2-1; tentatively, D is TRBD2 (6 bases). This TCR was recovered from a woman between 50 and 59 years old in good health and CMV-seropositive. The CDR3 protein is CASSRSRGASSYNEQFF. The CDR3 DNA sequence: TGTGCCAGCAGCCGTAGTCGCGGGGCGTCATCCTACAATGAGCAGTTCTTC.